This entry features one T cell receptor beta chain sequence. V was pared by 2 bases and J by 1 base, with 8 bases between. The CDR3 contains 15 residues. CDR1 SGHAT and CDR2 FQNNGV come from the germline V gene. The repertoire was sequenced with immunoSEQ multiplex PCR; TCRdb's copy has only in-frame clones and lacks some. The profile shows about 150,000 clones, more than 65% of them singletons. The data belong to a study of blood T cell repertoires in COVID-19. Study context: T cells, B-cell-depleted T cells, or PBMCs supplied cDNA or gDNA.

The chain is built from TRBV11-2 and TRBJ1-4, with D unresolved. The receptor's source is a woman aged 50 to 60 in a cohort sampled during active or convalescent COVID-19. Sequencing used peripheral blood. CDR3 DNA sequence: TGTGCCAGCAGCTTAATGCGCATAACTAATGAAAAACTGTTTTTT. Its protein is CASSLMRITNEKLFF. The full variable domain, rest sourced from reference TRBV11-2 and TRBJ1-4, is EAGVAQSPRYKIIEKRQSVAFWCNPISGHATLYWYQQILGQGPKLLIQFQNNGVVDDSQLPKDRFSAERLKGVDSTLKIQPAKLEDSAVYLCASSLMRITNEKLFFGSGTQLSVL.